This T cell receptor beta chain is drawn from a study of early T cells in non-severe SARS-CoV-2 infection (dated by TCRdb to the early 2020s). Background on the whole study: Because TCR sequencing was done on bulk RNA from unsorted whole blood, the alpha and beta chains could not be paired.

Study-wide findings and limitations: VDJdb matching was skewed toward anti-spike CD8 responses and likely underestimated virus-specific expansions by missing private and CD4 specificities.

About this clonotype itself: The clone's antigen remains unknown. Base qualities are not recorded, but no much larger clone differs from it by a single base.

Library method: 5' RACE. These reads were obtained on a NextSeq 500. To correct for sequencing error and PCR bias, the TCR library protocol tagged individual cDNA molecules with unique molecular identifiers. Both TCR alpha and beta chains were sequenced, and tight co-correlation was observed between alpha and beta sequence abundances in each sample. The authors processed their data as follows. Decombinator V4 was used to annotate TCR sequences for V gene, J gene and CDR3. TCRs were defined as expanded if a significant change between any two time points was detected under a Poisson model with p below 0.0001. TCR abundances were normalised to the total number of TCRs sequenced in each sample and reported as counts per million. TRAV1-2 paired with TRAJ12, TRAJ20 or TRAJ33 defined MAIT TCRs, while TRAV10 paired with TRAJ18 defined iNKT TCRs. A search of VDJdb, accessed on 1 November 2021, was run for TCRs annotated to CMV, EBV and SARS-CoV-2, with TCRs annotated for multiple antigens excluded. TCRdb reprocessing: public reads trimmed at Q25 with fastp, clones called with MiXCR, in-frame beta chains kept. CDR3 protein duplicates are merged, each entry listing the most common genes and DNA. None of the V and J calls come from the authors' own analysis; TCRdb made them. This sample lists approximately 76,000 distinct CDR3 sequences; approximately 11% were detected once. The ten largest clones capture roughly 4.7% of the sample.

The CDR3 starts with the cysteine, ends with the phenylalanine, and has 13 residues. The only DNA kept is the CDR3, 39 bases in frame from the first base. V loses 2 bases at its end and J loses 4 bases; junction bases beyond the gene matches: 1. For CDR1 and CDR2, the germline V gene (reference sequence) lists LGHDT and YNNKEL. Set within a cohort of healthcare workers in London, UK, this nested case-control study involved weekly PCR testing of nasopharyngeal swabs along with blood sampling. Healthcare workers were enrolled in the week of the UK lockdown, from 23 to 31 March 2020, and were followed every week for up to 16 weeks.

The chain couples TRBV3-1 to TRBJ2-7; TRBD1 aligns with 8 central bases. The source of this sequence is an adult who was a healthcare worker with PCR-confirmed SARS-CoV-2 infection or an uninfected control (not recorded which). Sequenced sample: whole blood. The DNA sequence is as follows: TGTGCCAGCAGCCAATACAGGGGGTACGAGCAGTACTTC. It translates as CASSQYRGYEQYF.